This TCR beta chain was sequenced during a study of glioma-infiltrating T cells after dendritic cell vaccination. Whole-study context: The vaccine used monocyte-derived dendritic cells pulsed overnight with autologous tumor lysate. Overall study findings and caveats: Longer survival after dendritic cell vaccination followed higher pretreatment TIL content.

The PCR used 60 V beta and 13 J beta primers. TCRdb keeps only in-frame clones here, not all; method: immunoSEQ multiplex PCR. The sample gives 90,000 to 110,000 clones, 85% to 90% of which show up once; around 2.6% is in the top ten. Regarding this clone: What it binds is not known.

Sample time point: after dendritic cell vaccination, including at tumor progression/relapse. The CDR3 spans 16 residues. V gave up 1 base and J gave up 4 bases; unmatched junction bases: 6. The germline V gene has CDR1 SGHTA and CDR2 FQGNSA. The source material was blood, sampled after dendritic cell vaccination. This receptor was obtained from a human donor with glioblastoma. This rearrangement joins TRBV7-2 to TRBJ2-7; 11 bases map to TRBD2. This chain's CDR3 is CASSLVAVAGGYEQYF. CDR3 sequence (DNA): TGTGCCAGCAGCTTAGTAGCGGTAGCGGGGGGGTACGAGCAGTACTTC.